This T cell receptor beta chain was captured in a study of blood T cells in healthy people across ages. General observations from the study: Age showed a roughly linear inverse relationship with TCR beta diversity per million T cells.

Sample-barcoded 5' priming and a J-beta primer mix drove a second PCR of about 6 to 12 cycles. All cDNA molecules were each tagged by a template-switch adaptor with 12 random nucleotides. One entry per CDR3 protein results from TCRdb running MiXCR on the 5' RACE reads. The sample yields approximately 770,000 distinct CDR3 sequences, 58% seen once. On this clonotype: The target antigen is unknown.

The CDR3 sequence is 14 residues long. Germline loops: CDR1 DFQATT, CDR2 SNEGSKA (reference sequence). V lost 5 bases, J lost 2 bases, and 8 bases stayed unmatched. The TCR comes from a man aged 30 to 39 in good health. This chain joins TRBV20-1 and TRBJ2-7; 8 bases are shared with TRBD2. The sequenced sample was blood. The CDR3 DNA reads as TGCAGTGCTGACCGGGGGGGGATGGCCTACGAGCAGTACTTC. Encoded protein: CSADRGGMAYEQYF.